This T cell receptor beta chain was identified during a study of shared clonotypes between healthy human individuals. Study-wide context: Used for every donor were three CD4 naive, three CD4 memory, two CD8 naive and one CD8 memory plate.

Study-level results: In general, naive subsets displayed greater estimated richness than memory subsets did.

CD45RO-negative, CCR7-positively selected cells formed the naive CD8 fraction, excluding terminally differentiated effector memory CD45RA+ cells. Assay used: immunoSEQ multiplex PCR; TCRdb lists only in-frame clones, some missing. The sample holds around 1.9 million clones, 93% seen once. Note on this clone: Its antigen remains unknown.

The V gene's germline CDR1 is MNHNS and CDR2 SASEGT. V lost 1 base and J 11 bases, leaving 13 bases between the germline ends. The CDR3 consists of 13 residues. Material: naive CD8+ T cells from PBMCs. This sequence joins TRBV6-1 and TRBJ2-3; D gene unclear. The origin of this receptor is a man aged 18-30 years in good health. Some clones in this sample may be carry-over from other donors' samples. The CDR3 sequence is CASSEEGFPGQYF. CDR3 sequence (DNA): TGTGCCAGCAGTGAAGAAGGCTTCCCCGGGCAGTATTTT.